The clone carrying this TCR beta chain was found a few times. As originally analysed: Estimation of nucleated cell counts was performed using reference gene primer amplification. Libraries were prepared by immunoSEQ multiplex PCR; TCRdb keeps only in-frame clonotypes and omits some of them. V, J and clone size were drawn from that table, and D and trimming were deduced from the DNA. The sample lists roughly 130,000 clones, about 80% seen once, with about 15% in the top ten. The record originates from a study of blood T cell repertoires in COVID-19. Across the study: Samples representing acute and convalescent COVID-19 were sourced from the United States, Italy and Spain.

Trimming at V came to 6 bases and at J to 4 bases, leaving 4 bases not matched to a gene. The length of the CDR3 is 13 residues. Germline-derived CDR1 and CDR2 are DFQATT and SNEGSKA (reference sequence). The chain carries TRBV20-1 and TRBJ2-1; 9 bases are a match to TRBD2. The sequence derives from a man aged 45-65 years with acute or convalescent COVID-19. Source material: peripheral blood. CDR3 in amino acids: CSASSGGYNEQFF. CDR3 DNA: TGCAGTGCCAGTAGCGGGGGATACAATGAGCAGTTCTTC.